This T cell receptor (beta chain) was retrieved from a study of blood T cell repertoires in COVID-19. Looking at the study overall: Material from acute and convalescent COVID-19 was sourced from the United States, Italy and Spain.

Authors' processing steps: Estimation of nucleated cell counts relied on the amplification of reference gene primers. The protocol was immunoSEQ multiplex PCR, while the TCRdb copy is restricted to in-frame clones and leaves out a portion. For V, J and clone size, that table is used; D and trimming come from the DNA. The table shows approximately 160,000 clones, with roughly 80% occurring only once. Unmatched junction bases numbered 11, after V lost 4 bases and J lost 4 bases. This CDR3 contains 16 residues. Per germline, CDR1 SGHDN and CDR2 FVKESK. The sample consisted of peripheral blood. The TCR was taken from a woman aged 80 or older with acute or convalescent COVID-19. The rearrangement joins TRBV14 to TRBJ2-5, with 8 bases lining up with TRBD2. CDR3 sequence reads: CASSPLPGGRRETQYF. The CDR3 nucleotides read TGTGCCAGCAGCCCCTTGCCGGGAGGGAGAAGAGAGACCCAGTACTTC.